Listed below are T cell receptor beta chains from one sample, sequenced in a study of T cells in Graves' hyperthyroidism and ophthalmopathy. Each CDR3 protein is one row after TCRdb ran MiXCR on the multiplex PCR reads. The sample records 600,000 or so distinct CDR3 sequences, approximately 14% being singletons. The sample taken for sequencing was blood. The source is a woman aged 50 to 60 with Graves' ophthalmopathy. Both conserved end residues are part of each CDR3.

V gene: TRBV6-1
J gene: TRBJ1-5
CDR3 length: 14
CDR3 protein: CASRSLSLNQPQHF

V gene: TRBV5-1
J gene: TRBJ1-2
CDR3 length: 16
CDR3 protein: CASSLEDQGGDYGYTF

V gene: TRBV7-2
J gene: TRBJ2-4
CDR3 length: 15
CDR3 protein: CASSLGLAGVGFQYF

V gene: TRBV12-3/TRBV12-4
J gene: TRBJ1-5
CDR3 length: 15
CDR3 protein: CASTLGGGSNQPQHF

V gene: TRBV30
J gene: TRBJ2-5
CDR3 length: 15
CDR3 protein: CAWSSAWGQRETQYF

V gene: TRBV3-1
J gene: TRBJ2-5
CDR3 length: 16
CDR3 protein: CASSLGLLAGVETQYF

V gene: TRBV7-2
J gene: TRBJ2-5
CDR3 length: 13
CDR3 protein: CASSDRSGETQYF

V gene: TRBV20-1
J gene: TRBJ1-5
CDR3 length: 15
CDR3 protein: CSARKGDYSNQPQHF

V gene: TRBV29-1
J gene: TRBJ1-2
CDR3 length: 13
CDR3 protein: CSVTGIVSYGYTF

V gene: TRBV7-9
J gene: TRBJ2-2
CDR3 length: 18
CDR3 protein: CASSLASGIQSNTGELFF

V gene: TRBV20-1
J gene: TRBJ1-2
CDR3 length: 16
CDR3 protein: CSASVGPLQGTYGYTF

V gene: TRBV5-8
J gene: TRBJ2-1
CDR3 length: 15
CDR3 protein: CASSLTGAGIYEQFF

V gene: TRBV15
J gene: TRBJ1-5
CDR3 length: 16
CDR3 protein: CATSSLPLDRNQPQHF

V gene: TRBV10-3
J gene: TRBJ1-6
CDR3 length: 15
CDR3 protein: CAIRGGFLDNSPLHF

V gene: TRBV4-3
J gene: TRBJ2-1
CDR3 length: 14
CDR3 protein: CASSQDRLYNEQFF

V gene: TRBV5-1
J gene: TRBJ1-6
CDR3 length: 13
CDR3 protein: CASSLRSDSPLHF

V gene: TRBV6-2/TRBV6-3
J gene: TRBJ2-7
CDR3 length: 16
CDR3 protein: CASSPLGSEWDYEQYF

V gene: TRBV27
J gene: TRBJ2-5
CDR3 length: 15
CDR3 protein: CASRRQGGKQETQYF

V gene: TRBV5-1
J gene: TRBJ1-5
CDR3 length: 15
CDR3 protein: CASSYTGESNQPQHF

V gene: TRBV20-1
J gene: TRBJ1-2
CDR3 length: 11
CDR3 protein: CSAQPGLGYTF

V gene: TRBV19
J gene: TRBJ1-2
CDR3 length: 17
CDR3 protein: CASSIAGTGGFATGYTF

V gene: TRBV6-1
J gene: TRBJ1-2
CDR3 length: 14
CDR3 protein: CASSQRDSNYGYTF

V gene: TRBV24-1
J gene: TRBJ1-5
CDR3 length: 13
CDR3 protein: CATSEEGFQPQHF

V gene: TRBV28
J gene: TRBJ1-1
CDR3 length: 13
CDR3 protein: CASRPGGFTEAFF

V gene: TRBV4-1
J gene: TRBJ2-1
CDR3 length: 15
CDR3 protein: CASSQVGAGVNEQFF

V gene: TRBV7-2
J gene: TRBJ1-2
CDR3 length: 15
CDR3 protein: CASSLGMSNNYGYTF

V gene: TRBV20-1
J gene: TRBJ2-7
CDR3 length: 17
CDR3 protein: CSARGTAIAGYSYEQYF

V gene: TRBV11-2
J gene: TRBJ2-1
CDR3 length: 15
CDR3 protein: CASSPFGTGVYEQFF

V gene: TRBV7-3
J gene: TRBJ2-1
CDR3 length: 13
CDR3 protein: CASSSTREAQQFF

V gene: TRBV5-1
J gene: TRBJ2-7
CDR3 length: 13
CDR3 protein: CASSFSAGAEQYF

V gene: TRBV5-5
J gene: TRBJ2-5
CDR3 length: 15
CDR3 protein: CASSRRDRGQGTQYF

V gene: TRBV20-1
J gene: TRBJ1-2
CDR3 length: 13
CDR3 protein: CSGPPQGVYGYTF

V gene: TRBV27
J gene: TRBJ1-1
CDR3 length: 15
CDR3 protein: CASSFRMRLSTEAFF

V gene: TRBV27
J gene: TRBJ2-1
CDR3 length: 17
CDR3 protein: CASSPGKRDRAYNEQFF

V gene: TRBV20-1
J gene: TRBJ1-5
CDR3 length: 15
CDR3 protein: CSAREPGRSNQPQHF

V gene: TRBV12-5
J gene: TRBJ2-1
CDR3 length: 15
CDR3 protein: CASGSGQGRDNEQFF

V gene: TRBV28
J gene: TRBJ2-5
CDR3 length: 15
CDR3 protein: CASSLSGQGGETQYF

V gene: TRBV10-3
J gene: TRBJ2-3
CDR3 length: 15
CDR3 protein: CAIGGIGMSTDTQYF

V gene: TRBV6-2/TRBV6-3
J gene: TRBJ2-3
CDR3 length: 14
CDR3 protein: CASSYSRLVDTQYF

V gene: TRBV28
J gene: TRBJ2-5
CDR3 length: 12
CDR3 protein: CASSFGGLAQYF

V gene: TRBV7-3
J gene: TRBJ1-1
CDR3 length: 13
CDR3 protein: CASSPAWGAEAFF

V gene: TRBV2
J gene: TRBJ2-5
CDR3 length: 17
CDR3 protein: CASSVSSRVAGEETQYF

V gene: TRBV7-9
J gene: TRBJ1-1
CDR3 length: 15
CDR3 protein: CASRPWVYMNTEAFF

V gene: TRBV25-1
J gene: TRBJ2-5
CDR3 length: 13
CDR3 protein: CASREDLQETQYF

V gene: TRBV5-1
J gene: TRBJ1-1
CDR3 length: 14
CDR3 protein: CASRDLQGDTEAFF

V gene: TRBV14
J gene: TRBJ2-5
CDR3 length: 17
CDR3 protein: CASSQDARRDTRETQYF

V gene: TRBV20-1
J gene: TRBJ2-3
CDR3 length: 13
CDR3 protein: CRARTGSTDTQYF

V gene: TRBV12-3/TRBV12-4
J gene: TRBJ2-1
CDR3 length: 17
CDR3 protein: CASSLGRLAGGVDEQFF

V gene: TRBV28
J gene: TRBJ2-2
CDR3 length: 15
CDR3 protein: CASRLGTVNTGELFF

V gene: TRBV12-3/TRBV12-4
J gene: TRBJ2-3
CDR3 length: 14
CDR3 protein: CASSLERPPDTQYF

V gene: TRBV19
J gene: TRBJ2-7
CDR3 length: 15
CDR3 protein: CASRMTSGRIDEQYF

V gene: TRBV5-6
J gene: TRBJ2-1
CDR3 length: 13
CDR3 protein: CASSLSSGYEQFF

V gene: TRBV7-8
J gene: TRBJ2-2
CDR3 length: 15
CDR3 protein: CASRTGTSNTGELFF

V gene: TRBV5-1
J gene: TRBJ1-4
CDR3 length: 14
CDR3 protein: CASSPGQLNEKLFF

V gene: TRBV7-2
J gene: TRBJ2-7
CDR3 length: 17
CDR3 protein: CASSLEPGLAGSYEQYF

V gene: TRBV24-1
J gene: TRBJ2-3
CDR3 length: 12
CDR3 protein: CATSESTDTQYF